This entry lists 12 T cell receptor beta chains sequenced from one sample in a study of CD8 T cells in Susac syndrome. Reverse transcription of roughly 0.5 to 1 ug RNA was performed with random hexamers. A single record per CDR3 protein comes from TCRdb applying MiXCR to the immunoSEQ multiplex PCR reads. Here the sample spans approximately 160,000 distinct CDR3 sequences, 80% to 95% being singletons. Material: CD4+ T cells from PBMCs. These receptors were collected from a human donor with multiple sclerosis.

The CDR3 protein is CASSPPGLAANEQFF. CDR3 coding DNA: TGTGCCAGCTCACCACCTGGACTAGCGGCGAATGAGCAGTTCTTC. V and J are TRBV18 and TRBJ2-1; 10 positions agree with TRBD2. Germline loops: CDR1 KGHSH, CDR2 LQKENI. Losses at the gene ends were 0 bases for V and 7 bases for J; bases not matched to a gene: 3. CDR3 length equals 15 residues.

This clonotype was seen just once. The rearrangement links TRBV5-4 to TRBJ2-2, with 13 bases aligning to TRBD2. CDR1 is SGHNT, CDR2 YYREEE, per germline (reference sequence). Trimming took 4 bases from V and 4 from J; bases not matched to a gene: 4. The CDR3 consists of 16 residues. DNA of the CDR3: TGTGCCAGCAGCACAGGGACTAGCGGGGCCACCGGGGAGCTGTTTTTT. Its protein product is CASSTGTSGATGELFF.

This clonotype occurred once. The chain recombines TRBV5-1 with TRBJ2-1; possibly TRBD2 for D (6 bases). Germline CDR1 SGHRS, CDR2 YFSETQ. V was cut by 5 bases and J by 8 bases, with 14 bases left in between. CDR3 size: 13 residues. CDR3 nucleotides: TGCGCCAGCAGACTAGCCCAAGTAGATGAGCAGTTCTTC. This gives the protein CASRLAQVDEQFF.

The V call is TRBV28, the J call TRBJ2-7; 10 bases align to TRBD2. The CDR3 has 15 amino acids. The ends lost 4 bases at V and 6 bases at J; junction bases unmatched: 9. CDR1 MDHEN and CDR2 SYDVKM come from the germline V gene. The CDR3 protein is CASSSAGGGESEQYF. CDR3 bases: TGTGCCAGCAGTTCAGCGGGGGGGGGAGAGAGCGAGCAGTACTTC. The whole variable domain, remainder taken from reference TRBV28 and TRBJ2-7, is DVKVTQSSRYLVKRTGEKVFLECVQDMDHENMFWYRQDPGLGLRLIYFSYDVKMKEKGDIPEGYSVSREKKERFSLILESASTNQTSMYLCASSSAGGGESEQYFGPGTRLTVT.

The genes are TRBV28 and TRBJ1-4; TRBD1 might be the D (6 bases). The CDR3 has 13 residues. Trimming cost V 4 bases and J 8 bases, with 11 bases left between them. Germline CDR1 MDHEN, CDR2 SYDVKM. CDR3 sequence reads: CASSSDSDEKLFF. The CDR3 DNA follows: TGTGCCAGCAGTTCGGACAGTGACGAAAAACTGTTTTTT.

The genes are TRBV19 and TRBJ2-7, with D possibly matching TRBD1 (6 bases). Germline values: CDR1 LNHDA, CDR2 SQIVND (reference sequence). Trimming took 2 bases from V and 2 from J, leaving 10 bases between them. This CDR3 contains 14 residues. The CDR3, as DNA: TGTGCCAGTAGTATATCACAGGGCCCCTACGAGCAGTACTTC. Amino acid sequence: CASSISQGPYEQYF.

V usage is TRBV18 and J usage is TRBJ1-4; D remains unclear. Germline values: CDR1 KGHSH, CDR2 LQKENI. This CDR3 has 15 residues. The ends were cut back, 0 bases at V and 8 bases at J, with 13 bases in the middle. The CDR3 nucleotides read TGTGCCAGCTCACCACCGGGAGTCTATGGCGAAAAACTGTTTTTT. It specifies CASSPPGVYGEKLFF.

The chain is built from TRBV28 and TRBJ2-7; D is ambiguous. The CDR3 length is 12 residues. Germline V lookup: CDR1 MDHEN, CDR2 SYDVKM. The V end was cut by 2 bases, the J end by 6 bases, with 8 bases between. Here the CDR3 DNA reads TGTGCCAGCAGTTTACCGACCGGCGAGCAGTACTTC. The encoded protein is CASSLPTGEQYF.

The chain joins TRBV9 to TRBJ1-3; no reliable D call. Germline V gene sequence: CDR1 SGDLS, CDR2 YYNGEE. Trimming took off 0 bases at V and 3 bases at J, with 10 bases between the two ends. The CDR3 is 15 amino acids. The CDR3 DNA sequence: TGTGCCAGCAGCGTAGATCCCGGGTTTGGAAACACCATATATTTT. Translating it yields CASSVDPGFGNTIYF.

The chain uses TRBV7-2 and TRBJ1-2, with D unresolved. This CDR3 region has 12 residues. Trimming left V 2 bases short and J 10 bases short, with 11 bases between. Per germline, CDR1 SGHTA and CDR2 FQGNSA. The CDR3 coding sequence is TGTGCCAGCAGCTTATCCGGGCAGACCTACACCTTC. This codes for CASSLSGQTYTF.

The V gene is TRBV28, the J gene TRBJ2-7; TRBD2 matches at 9 bases. Looked up from germline, CDR1 is MDHEN and CDR2 is SYDVKM. There are 14 residues in the CDR3. Trimming removed 5 bases from V and 12 bases from J; junction bases left unmatched: 14. The CDR3 region has the DNA TGTGCCAGCAGTCCTTACGGGCGGGAGGGCCGAAGGTACTTC. This gives the protein CASSPYGREGRRYF.

The V gene is TRBV11-1, the J gene TRBJ2-3; no clear D gene. Germline V gives CDR1 SGHAT, CDR2 FQDESV (reference sequence). The CDR3 is 13 amino acids. Trimming removed 5 bases from V and 5 bases from J, with 11 bases in between. This chain's CDR3 is CASSAHSGDTQYF. The CDR3 nucleotides are TGTGCCAGCAGCGCACATTCTGGAGATACGCAGTATTTT.